These T cell receptor beta chains were read from a single sample in a study of blood T cell repertoires in COVID-19. Method: immunoSEQ multiplex PCR; TCRdb's copy keeps in-frame clones and lacks some. The data show about 160,000 clones, 70% to 90% seen once. The sequenced sample was peripheral blood. These receptors were taken from a woman aged 60-75 years with COVID-19, enrolled during active disease. The CDR3 runs from the conserved cysteine through the conserved F or W. Fields, in order: clone size, D gene, J gene, V gene, CDR3 DNA, CDR3 protein. A D gene is named only where the DNA matches it firmly. Clone size, where shown, is once, few, many, or a class for clones that have expanded.

>-|-|TRBJ2-7|TRBV29-1
TGCAGCGTTGTAAGCCCGACTAGGTCCTACGAGCAGTACTTC
CSVVSPTRSYEQYF
>-|-|TRBJ1-2|TRBV2
TGTGCCAGCAGCCTCCTGGGAGGAGTACGGGGCTACACCTTC
CASSLLGGVRGYTF
>once|-|TRBJ2-1|TRBV5-1
TGCGCCAGCGGGCCCGAGGGAAGCGGTCTCGATGAGCAGTTCTTC
CASGPEGSGLDEQFF
>-|-|TRBJ1-2|TRBV14
TGTGCCAGCAGCCAACAGACAGTTAACTATGGCTACACCTTC
CASSQQTVNYGYTF
>-|TRBD1|TRBJ2-7|TRBV7-2
TGTGCCAGCAGCTCACGACAGGGTCTATCCTACGAGCAGTACTTC
CASSSRQGLSYEQYF
>-|-|TRBJ1-1|TRBV6-5
TGTGCCAGCAGTTACTCCGCAGGGCAAGGTAAAGCTTTCTTT
CASSYSAGQGKAFF
>-|-|TRBJ1-1|TRBV6-5
TGTGCCAGCAGTTACGGGGCGGTGAACACTGAAGCTTTCTTT
CASSYGAVNTEAFF
>-|TRBD2|TRBJ2-1|TRBV2
TGTGCCAGTGGACTAGCGGGATTTACAAACAATGAGCAGTTCTTC
CASGLAGFTNNEQFF
>-|-|TRBJ1-4|TRBV2
TGTGCCACCGCCTCGACAGTGGATGAAAAACTGTTTTTT
CATASTVDEKLFF
>few|-|TRBJ1-6|TRBV7-3
TGTGCCAGCAGCCTTTACACCGGAGGCAATTCACCCCTCCACTTT
CASSLYTGGNSPLHF
>-|-|TRBJ2-2|TRBV5-1
TGCGCCAGCAGCTTGGTGGTAGCCGGGGAGCTGTTTTTT
CASSLVVAGELFF
>-|TRBD1|TRBJ2-3|TRBV5-6
TGTGCCAGCAGCCTTCGGACAGGGTGGACAGATACGCAGTATTTT
CASSLRTGWTDTQYF
>-|TRBD1|TRBJ1-4|TRBV9
TGTGCCAGCAGCGTATCTCCTGGGACAGCTCATAATGAAAAACTGTTTTTT
CASSVSPGTAHNEKLFF
>many|-|TRBJ1-2|TRBV6-5
TGTGCCAGCAGGGTTCAGGGCGGAAACTATGGCTACACCTTC
CASRVQGGNYGYTF
>few|-|TRBJ2-1|TRBV3-1/TRBV3-2
TGTGCCAGCAGCCAACTGCGGGAAGGGTCCTACAATGAGCAGTTCTTC
CASSQLREGSYNEQFF
>-|-|TRBJ2-5|TRBV6-1
TGTGCCAGCAGTGATACGGTCGGGGAGACCCAGTACTTC
CASSDTVGETQYF
>-|TRBD2|TRBJ2-1|TRBV5-6
TGTGCCAGCAGGGTAGGGACTAGCGGGAGGATATACCATGAGCAGTTCTTC
CASRVGTSGRIYHEQFF
>-|-|TRBJ1-1|TRBV19
TGTGCCAGTAGTACCGGGTTTCTCGAGACTGAAGCTTTCTTT
CASSTGFLETEAFF
>-|-|TRBJ1-4|TRBV18
TGTGCCAGCTCACCAATCATTAATGAAAAACTGTTTTTT
CASSPIINEKLFF
>-|TRBD1|TRBJ1-4|TRBV27
TGTGCCAGCAGTTTCCCAGGGGGAGAAAAACTGTTTTTT
CASSFPGGEKLFF
>few|TRBD2|TRBJ2-7|TRBV3-1/TRBV3-2
TGTGCCAGCAGCCAAGGGGAGGGTGTTTTCTACGAGCAGTACTTC
CASSQGEGVFYEQYF
>-|-|TRBJ1-4|TRBV30
TGTGCCTGGATCAGCGGGGTACGGCTGTTTTTT
CAWISGVRLFF
>-|-|TRBJ2-1|TRBV12-3/TRBV12-4
TGTGCCAGCAGTTTGGCCAGCAATGAGCAGTTCTTC
CASSLASNEQFF